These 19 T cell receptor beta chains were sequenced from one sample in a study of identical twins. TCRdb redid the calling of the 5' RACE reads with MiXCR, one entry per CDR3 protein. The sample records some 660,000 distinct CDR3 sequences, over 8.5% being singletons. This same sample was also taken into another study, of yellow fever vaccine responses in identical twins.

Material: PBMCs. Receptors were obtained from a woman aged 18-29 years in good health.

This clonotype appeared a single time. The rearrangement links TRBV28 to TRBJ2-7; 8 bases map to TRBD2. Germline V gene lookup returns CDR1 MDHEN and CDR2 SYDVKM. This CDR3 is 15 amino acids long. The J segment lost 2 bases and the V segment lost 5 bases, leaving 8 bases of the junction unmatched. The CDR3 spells CASSPHGGGPYEQYF. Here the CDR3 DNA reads TGTGCCAGCAGTCCCCACGGCGGGGGGCCCTACGAGCAGTACTTC.

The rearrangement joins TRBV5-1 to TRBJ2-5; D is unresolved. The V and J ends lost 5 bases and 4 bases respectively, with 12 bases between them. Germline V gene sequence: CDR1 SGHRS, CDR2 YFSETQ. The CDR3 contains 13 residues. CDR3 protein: CASSPGPTETQYF. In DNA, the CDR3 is TGCGCCAGCAGTCCGGGCCCCACAGAGACCCAGTACTTC.

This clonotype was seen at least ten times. The CDR3 region has the DNA TGTGCCAGCAGAAACGGGGGACAGCTCTACGAGCAGTACTTC. This translates into CASRNGGQLYEQYF. The genes are TRBV6-1 and TRBJ2-7; D might be TRBD1 (7 bases). The germline V gene encodes CDR1 MNHNS and CDR2 SASEGT. Trimming took off 6 bases at V and 3 bases at J, with 15 bases between the two ends. CDR3 length: 14 residues.

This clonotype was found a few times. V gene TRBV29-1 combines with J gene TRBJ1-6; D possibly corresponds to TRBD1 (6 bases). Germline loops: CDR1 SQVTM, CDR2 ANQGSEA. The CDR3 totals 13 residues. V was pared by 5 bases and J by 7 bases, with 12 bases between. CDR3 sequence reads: CSVQGTANSPLHF. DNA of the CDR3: TGCAGCGTTCAGGGGACGGCCAATTCACCCCTCCACTTT.

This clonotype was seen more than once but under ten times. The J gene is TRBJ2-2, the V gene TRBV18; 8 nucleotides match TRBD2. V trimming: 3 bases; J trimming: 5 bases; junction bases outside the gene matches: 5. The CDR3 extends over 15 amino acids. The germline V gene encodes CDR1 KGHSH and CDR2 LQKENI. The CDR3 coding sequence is TGTGCCAGCTCACCGACTGAGCGGGGGACCGGGGAGCTGTTTTTT. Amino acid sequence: CASSPTERGTGELFF. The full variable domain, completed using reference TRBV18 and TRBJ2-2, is NAGVMQNPRHLVRRRGQEARLRCSPMKGHSHVYWYRQLPEEGLKFMVYLQKENIIDESGMPKERFSAEFPKEGPSILRIQQVVRGDSAAYFCASSPTERGTGELFFGEGSRLTVL.

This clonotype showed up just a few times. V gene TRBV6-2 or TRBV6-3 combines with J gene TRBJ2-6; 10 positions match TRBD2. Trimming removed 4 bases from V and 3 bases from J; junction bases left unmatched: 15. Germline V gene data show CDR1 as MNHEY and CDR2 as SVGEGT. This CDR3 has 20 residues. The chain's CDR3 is CASSSPGLSSGSYGANVLTF. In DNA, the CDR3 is TGTGCCAGCAGTTCCCCCGGGCTCTCTAGCGGGAGTTATGGGGCCAACGTCCTGACTTTC.

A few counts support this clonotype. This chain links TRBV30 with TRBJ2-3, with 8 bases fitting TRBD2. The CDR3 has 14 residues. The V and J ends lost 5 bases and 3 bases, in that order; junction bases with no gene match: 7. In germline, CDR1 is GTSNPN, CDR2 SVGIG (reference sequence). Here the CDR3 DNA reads TGTGCCTGGCGGGGGGGCCATACGACAGATACGCAGTATTTT. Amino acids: CAWRGGHTTDTQYF.

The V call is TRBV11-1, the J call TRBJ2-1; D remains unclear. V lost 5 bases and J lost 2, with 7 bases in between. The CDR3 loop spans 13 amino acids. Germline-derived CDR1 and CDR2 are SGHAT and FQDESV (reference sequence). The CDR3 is CASSLPTYNEQFF. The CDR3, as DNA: TGTGCCAGCAGCCTGCCAACCTACAATGAGCAGTTCTTC.

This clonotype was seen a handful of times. CDR3 in amino acids: CASSSTSGGTQEQFF. CDR3 in DNA: TGTGCCAGCAGCTCGACTAGCGGGGGGACTCAGGAGCAGTTCTTC. The gene calls are TRBV7-9 and TRBJ2-1, with 13 bases aligning to TRBD2. The CDR3 spans 15 residues. Germline V lookup: CDR1 SEHNR, CDR2 FQNEAQ (reference sequence). Trimming removed 4 bases from V and 10 bases from J; junction bases left unmatched: 7.

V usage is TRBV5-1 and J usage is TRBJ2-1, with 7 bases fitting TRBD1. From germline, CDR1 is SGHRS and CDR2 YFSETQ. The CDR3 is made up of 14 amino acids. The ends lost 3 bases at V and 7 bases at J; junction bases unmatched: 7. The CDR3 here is CASSSGQDGNEQFF. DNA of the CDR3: TGCGCCAGCAGCTCCGGACAGGACGGAAATGAGCAGTTCTTC.

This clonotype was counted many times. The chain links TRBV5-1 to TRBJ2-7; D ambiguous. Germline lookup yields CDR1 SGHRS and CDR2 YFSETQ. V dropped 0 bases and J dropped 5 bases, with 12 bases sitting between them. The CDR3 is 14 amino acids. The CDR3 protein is CASSLENQDDEQYF. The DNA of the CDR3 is TGCGCCAGCAGCTTGGAGAATCAGGACGACGAGCAGTACTTC.

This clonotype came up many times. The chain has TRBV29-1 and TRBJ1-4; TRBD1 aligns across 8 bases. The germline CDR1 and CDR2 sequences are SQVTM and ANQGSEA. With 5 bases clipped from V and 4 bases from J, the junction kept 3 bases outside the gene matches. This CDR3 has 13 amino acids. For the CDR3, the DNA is TGCAGCGTTTTGACAGGGGTTAATGAAAAACTGTTTTTT. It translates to CSVLTGVNEKLFF.

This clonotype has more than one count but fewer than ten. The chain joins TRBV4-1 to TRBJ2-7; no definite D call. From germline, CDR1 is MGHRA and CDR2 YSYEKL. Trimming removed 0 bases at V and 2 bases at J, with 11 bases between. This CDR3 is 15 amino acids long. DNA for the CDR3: TGCGCCAGCAGCCAAGATAACGGAGAACCCTACGAGCAGTACTTC. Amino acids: CASSQDNGEPYEQYF.

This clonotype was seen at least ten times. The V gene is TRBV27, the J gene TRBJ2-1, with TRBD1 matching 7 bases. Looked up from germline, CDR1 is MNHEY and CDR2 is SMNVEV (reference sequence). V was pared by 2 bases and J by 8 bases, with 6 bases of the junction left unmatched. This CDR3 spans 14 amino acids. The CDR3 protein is CASSLRTGSYEQFF. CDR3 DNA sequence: TGTGCCAGCAGTTTACGGACAGGTTCGTATGAGCAGTTCTTC.

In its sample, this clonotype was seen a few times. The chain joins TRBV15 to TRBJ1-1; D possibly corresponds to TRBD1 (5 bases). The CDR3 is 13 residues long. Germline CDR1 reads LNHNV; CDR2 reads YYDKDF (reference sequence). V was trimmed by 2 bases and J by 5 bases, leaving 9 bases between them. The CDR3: CATSRPQGTEAFF. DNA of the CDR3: TGTGCCACCAGCAGACCTCAGGGAACTGAAGCTTTCTTT.

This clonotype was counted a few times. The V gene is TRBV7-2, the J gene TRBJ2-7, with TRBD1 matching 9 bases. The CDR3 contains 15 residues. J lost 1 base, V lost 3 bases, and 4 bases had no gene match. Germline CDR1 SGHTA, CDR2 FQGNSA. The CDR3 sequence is CASSFPGTGSYEQYF. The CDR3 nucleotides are TGTGCCAGCAGCTTTCCGGGGACAGGGTCCTACGAGCAGTACTTC.

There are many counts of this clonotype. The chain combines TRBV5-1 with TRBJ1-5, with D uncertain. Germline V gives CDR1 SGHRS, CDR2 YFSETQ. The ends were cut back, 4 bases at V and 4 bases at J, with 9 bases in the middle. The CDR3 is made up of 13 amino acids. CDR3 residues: CASSSGENQPQHF. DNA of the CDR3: TGCGCCAGCAGCAGCGGGGAAAATCAGCCCCAGCATTTT. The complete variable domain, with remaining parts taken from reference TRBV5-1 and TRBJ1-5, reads KAGVTQTPRYLIKTRGQQVTLSCSPISGHRSVSWYQQTPGQGLQFLFEYFSETQRNKGNFPGRFSGRQFSNSRSEMNVSTLELGDSALYLCASSSGENQPQHFGDGTRLSIL.

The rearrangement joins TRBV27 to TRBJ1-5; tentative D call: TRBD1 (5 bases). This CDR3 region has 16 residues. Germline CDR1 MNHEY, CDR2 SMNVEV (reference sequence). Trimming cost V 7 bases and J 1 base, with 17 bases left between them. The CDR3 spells CASTPIGAGSNQPQHF. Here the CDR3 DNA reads TGTGCCAGCACCCCCATAGGGGCGGGAAGCAATCAGCCCCAGCATTTT.

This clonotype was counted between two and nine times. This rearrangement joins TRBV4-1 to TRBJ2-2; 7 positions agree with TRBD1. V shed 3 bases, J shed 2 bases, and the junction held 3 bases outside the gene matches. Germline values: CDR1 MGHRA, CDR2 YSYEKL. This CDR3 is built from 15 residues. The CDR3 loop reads CASSQGTANTGELFF. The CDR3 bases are TGCGCCAGCAGCCAGGGGACAGCAAACACCGGGGAGCTGTTTTTT.